The 24 T cell receptor beta chains in this list originate from one sample, sequenced in a study of graft-versus-host responses after intestinal transplantation. Clones were read by immunoSEQ multiplex PCR, and TCRdb kept only the in-frame ones, dropping some. This table holds 100,000 or so clones, 93% found once. No antigen has been identified for these receptors. The starting material was unstimulated CD8+ T cells sorted from spleen or lymph node cells, obtained before intestinal transplant. The receptors stem from a human donor who received an intestinal transplant.

The chain joins TRBV6-5 to TRBJ2-7; 8 bases match TRBD1. Per the germline V gene, CDR1 is MNHEY and CDR2 is SVGAGI. V trimming: 4 bases; J trimming: 0 bases; junction bases outside the gene matches: 5. CDR3 length: 15 residues. This CDR3 reads CASSWGQASSYEQYF. CDR3 DNA sequence: TGTGCCAGCAGTTGGGGACAGGCGAGCTCCTACGAGCAGTACTTC.

The rearrangement uses TRBV7-8 and TRBJ1-2; TRBD1 aligns across 7 bases. Trimming cost V 2 bases and J 1 base; bases outside gene matches: 7. Germline V gene lookup returns CDR1 SGHVS and CDR2 FQNEAQ. The CDR3 is made up of 16 amino acids. This CDR3 is CASSLFEGASNYGYTF. The CDR3 nucleotides read TGTGCCAGCAGCTTATTTGAGGGGGCGAGTAACTATGGCTACACCTTC.

J is TRBJ2-7 and V is TRBV10-2; TRBD1 matches 7 bases. CDR1 and CDR2 (germline): WSHSY, SAAADI. The ends lost 5 bases at V and 0 bases at J; junction bases unmatched: 4. This CDR3 has 14 residues. As DNA, the CDR3 is TGCGCCAGCAGTTTACAGGGGAGCTCCTACGAGCAGTACTTC. Its protein product is CASSLQGSSYEQYF.

This clone came up once. The chain couples TRBV7-9 to TRBJ2-3, with a tentative D call TRBD1 (6 bases). Per germline, CDR1 SEHNR and CDR2 FQNEAQ (reference sequence). Trimming cost V 5 bases and J 5 bases, with 17 bases left between them. The CDR3 is 15 residues long. The CDR3, as DNA: TGTGCCAGCAGCGAAGAAAACACAGGGTTAGATACGCAGTATTTT. Its translation is CASSEENTGLDTQYF.

This clone showed up just once. The chain employs TRBV29-1 and TRBJ2-7; 11 nucleotides agree with TRBD1. Trimming at V came to 7 bases and at J to 3 bases, leaving 5 bases not matched to a gene. The CDR3 runs 13 residues. Germline V gene data show CDR1 as SQVTM and CDR2 as ANQGSEA. The CDR3 sequence is CSAEGTGGYEQYF. CDR3 nucleotides: TGCAGCGCGGAGGGGACAGGGGGCTACGAGCAGTACTTC.

This rearrangement joins TRBV27 to TRBJ1-3; the match to TRBD1 covers 8 bases. The CDR3 covers 17 residues. Germline values: CDR1 MNHEY, CDR2 SMNVEV (reference sequence). The junction had 10 bases not matched to a gene; V was cut back by 3 bases and J by 3 bases. The CDR3 bases are TGTGCCAGCAGTTTGAAATTAGGACAGGGAGTTGGAAACACCATATATTTT. It is translated as CASSLKLGQGVGNTIYF.

The chain couples TRBV4-3 to TRBJ2-6; D unresolved. The CDR3 runs to 15 residues. V lost 4 bases and J lost 1, with 8 bases in between. Germline values: CDR1 LGHNA, CDR2 YSLEER. This chain's CDR3 is CASSPTRSGANVLTF. The CDR3 DNA reads TGCGCCAGCAGCCCAACTCGATCTGGGGCCAACGTCCTGACTTTC.

This sequence joins TRBV27 and TRBJ2-5; possible D gene TRBD2, 5 bases. There are 15 residues in the CDR3. Germline CDR1 MNHEY, CDR2 SMNVEV (reference sequence). The V end lost 4 bases, the J end lost 4 bases, and 16 bases lay between the germline ends. This chain's CDR3 is CASSSRAVLTETQYF. Here the CDR3 DNA reads TGTGCCAGCAGTTCGCGGGCAGTTCTGACAGAGACCCAGTACTTC.

V is TRBV5-5 and J is TRBJ2-6; D is ambiguous. Germline V gene sequence: CDR1 SGHKS, CDR2 YYEKEE (reference sequence). V was clipped by 4 bases and J by 5 bases, with 13 bases between them. The CDR3 consists of 15 residues. CDR3 residues: CASSIRVLWANVLTF. In DNA, the CDR3 is TGTGCCAGCAGCATCCGGGTCCTCTGGGCCAACGTCCTGACTTTC.

The chain couples TRBV10-3 to TRBJ2-7; 9 bases match TRBD1. The CDR3 consists of 15 residues. Trimming removed 6 bases from V and 3 bases from J; junction bases left unmatched: 9. The germline V gene has CDR1 ENHRY and CDR2 SYGVKD. The CDR3 DNA follows: TGTGCCATCAGCGACTCAACAGGGGGCAGCTACGAGCAGTACTTC. Its translation: CAISDSTGGSYEQYF.

Only one count was recorded for this clone. The chain recombines TRBV7-9 with TRBJ2-7, with D tentatively TRBD1 (5 bases). The length of the CDR3 is 14 residues. Germline loops: CDR1 SEHNR, CDR2 FQNEAQ (reference sequence). The germline V and J ends were trimmed by 1 base and 2 bases, with 9 bases remaining between them. In nucleotides, the CDR3 is TGTGCCAGCAGCTTAGTCACAGGCCCCTACGAGCAGTACTTC. Translating it yields CASSLVTGPYEQYF. Filled out from reference TRBV7-9 and TRBJ2-7, the complete variable domain reads DTGVSQNPRHKITKRGQNVTFRCDPISEHNRLYWYRQTLGQGPEFLTYFQNEAQLEKSRLLSDRFSAERPKGSFSTLEIQRTEQGDSAMYLCASSLVTGPYEQYFGPGTRLTVT.

V is TRBV4-3 and J is TRBJ2-1, with D possibly being TRBD2 (5 bases). The V gene lost 1 base and the J gene lost 4 bases, with 11 bases spanning the gap. The CDR3 spans 15 residues. CDR1 and CDR2 (germline): LGHNA, YSLEER. The chain's CDR3 is CASSQGYSAYNEQFF. The DNA for the CDR3 is TGCGCCAGCAGCCAAGGGTATAGCGCTTACAATGAGCAGTTCTTC.

The chain uses TRBV15 and TRBJ2-3, with 11 bases aligning to TRBD2. The trim removed 1 base at V and 3 bases at J, leaving 12 bases unmatched. This CDR3 contains 19 residues. CDR1 is LNHNV, CDR2 YYDKDF, per germline (reference sequence). CDR3 loop: CATSRVPLAGGLTTDTQYF. CDR3 nucleotide sequence: TGTGCCACCAGCAGAGTCCCGCTAGCGGGGGGCCTGACGACAGATACGCAGTATTTT. Drawing the rest from reference TRBV15 and TRBJ2-3, the complete variable domain is DAMVIQNPRYQVTQFGKPVTLSCSQTLNHNVMYWYQQKSSQAPKLLFHYYDKDFNNEADTPDNFQSRRPNTSFCFLDIRSPGLGDTAMYLCATSRVPLAGGLTTDTQYFGPGTRLTVL.

This clone was seen a handful of times. The chain joins TRBV6-1 to TRBJ2-3; 8 nucleotides agree with TRBD2. V lost 2 bases to trimming and J lost 3 bases; unmatched junction nucleotides: 4. CDR1 is MNHNS, CDR2 SASEGT, per germline. The CDR3 runs 15 residues. CDR3 in DNA: TGTGCCAGCAGTGAAACGGCGGGGGGTACAGATACGCAGTATTTT. Residues: CASSETAGGTDTQYF.

V is TRBV2 and J is TRBJ2-7, with 11 bases fitting TRBD1. The CDR3 consists of 15 residues. Germline V gives CDR1 SNHLY, CDR2 FYNNEI. After removal of 1 base from V and 1 base from J, the junction contained 0 bases not matched to a gene. The DNA for the CDR3 is TGTGCCAGCAGTGAAGGGGACAGGGGGTCCTACGAGCAGTACTTC. This translates into CASSEGDRGSYEQYF.

The genes are TRBV11-3 and TRBJ2-3; 7 nucleotides align to TRBD1. The CDR3 runs 14 residues. From germline, CDR1 is SGHNT and CDR2 YENEEA. Unmatched junction bases numbered 5, after V lost 7 bases and J lost 1 base. CDR3 region: CASTVDRGTDTQYF. For the CDR3, the DNA is TGTGCCAGCACCGTCGACAGGGGCACAGATACGCAGTATTTT.

The chain links TRBV29-1 to TRBJ1-1; TRBD1 might be the D (6 bases). The CDR3 spans 14 residues. Trimming left V 5 bases short and J 5 bases short, with 18 bases between. The germline V gene has CDR1 SQVTM and CDR2 ANQGSEA. DNA of the CDR3: TGCAGCGTTCTGCCTCCGGACAGTGGGACTGAAGCTTTCTTT. Translating gives CSVLPPDSGTEAFF.

Concerning this clone itself: Mismatch with germline at one junction end may stem from a read error. The chain employs TRBV15 and TRBJ2-5; D perhaps matches TRBD2 (6 bases). The germline CDR1 and CDR2 sequences are LNHNV and YYDKDF (reference sequence). The CDR3 totals 18 residues. CDR3 residues: CATSVSPGVTLWGLDPDF. The CDR3 coding sequence is TGTGCCACCAGCGTCTCCCCTGGTGTAACATTGTGGGGACTCGACCCTGACTTC.

The genes are TRBV5-1 and TRBJ1-2; the D is unclear. CDR1 and CDR2 from the germline V gene are SGHRS and YFSETQ. CDR3 size: 15 residues. Trimming removed 0 bases from V and 2 bases from J, with 11 bases in between. CDR3: CASSLGPEVNYGYTF. DNA for the CDR3: TGCGCCAGCAGCTTGGGCCCAGAAGTAAACTATGGCTACACCTTC.

DNA for the CDR3: TGTGCCTGGAGTGTGGGCCAGGGGAATTCACCCCTCCACTTT. This gives the protein CAWSVGQGNSPLHF. The rearrangement joins TRBV30 to TRBJ1-6; a weak D match, TRBD1 (6 bases). Germline CDR1 reads GTSNPN; CDR2 reads SVGIG (reference sequence). CDR3 size: 14 residues. The V and J ends lost 0 bases and 7 bases respectively, with 10 bases between them.

The chain combines TRBV4-1 with TRBJ1-5, with a possible D match to TRBD1 (5 bases). The CDR3 has 14 residues. V was pared by 4 bases and J by 6 bases, with 13 bases between. Germline V gives CDR1 MGHRA, CDR2 YSYEKL. In DNA, the CDR3 is TGCGCCAGCAGCCTGGAAGGGAGGGGTCAGCCCCAGCATTTT. Residues: CASSLEGRGQPQHF.

The chain couples TRBV27 to TRBJ2-1; TRBD1 is a possible D gene (5 bases). In germline, CDR1 is MNHEY, CDR2 SMNVEV (reference sequence). V was shortened by 2 bases and J by 8 bases, with 7 bases between the two germline ends. The CDR3 loop spans 12 amino acids. This CDR3 reads CASSLIGDEQFF. The CDR3 nucleotides are TGTGCCAGCAGTTTAATAGGGGATGAGCAGTTCTTC.

The chain combines TRBV30 with TRBJ1-2; D unresolved. The V gene lost 0 bases and the J gene lost 8 bases, with 13 bases spanning the gap. In germline, CDR1 is GTSNPN, CDR2 SVGIG (reference sequence). This CDR3 has 13 residues. The CDR3 reads CAWSVQTERGYTF. CDR3 coding DNA: TGTGCCTGGAGTGTACAAACAGAACGCGGCTACACCTTC.

V and J are TRBV30 and TRBJ1-1; the D is unclear. The CDR3 is made up of 13 amino acids. In germline, CDR1 is GTSNPN, CDR2 SVGIG (reference sequence). The ends were cut back, 4 bases at V and 0 bases at J, with 9 bases in the middle. The CDR3 protein is CAWNEQLNTEAFF. CDR3 bases: TGTGCCTGGAATGAACAGCTGAACACTGAAGCTTTCTTT.